Below, one TCR beta chain is given with its context. The antigen is undetermined. In the PCR, 60 Vbeta and 13 Jbeta primers were used. Only in-frame clones appear in the TCRdb table, and some are missing; sequencing was by immunoSEQ multiplex PCR. The sample has 100,000 to 150,000 clones, around 68% seen once; the top ten hold approximately 3.9%. This record belongs to a study of cytomegalovirus exposure and HLA in healthy donors. J was trimmed by 6 bases and V by 4 bases; bases with no gene match: 3. The CDR3 has 14 residues. Germline V gives CDR1 SGHDN, CDR2 FVKESK. Study results and caveats: The authors assumed roughly uniform sequencing depth across donors for presence/absence analyses. Earlier analysis looked at TCR beta V segments, and most were productive about 87% or about 30% of the time. TCR beta sequences numbering under 20,000 were associated with HLA alleles at 0.05 false discovery rate in a later analysis. Later analysis showed TCR association rates varying by HLA locus, highest for DRB1 and lowest for HLA-C.

The source of this sequence is a man aged 40-50 years in good health and CMV-seropositive. The material sequenced was PBMCs. V usage is TRBV14 and J usage is TRBJ2-3; 11 nucleotides align to TRBD2. The CDR3 region has the DNA TGTGCCAGCAGCCGGGGACTAGCGGCGGATACGCAGTATTTT. The encoded protein is CASSRGLAADTQYF.